This T cell receptor (beta chain) was sequenced during a study of T cells expressing NK-cell markers (TCRdb year 2020). Describing the broader study: In sorted CD3+CD56+NKG2C+, CD3+CD56+NKG2C- and CD3+CD56-NKG2C+ T-cell subsets from eight donors, TCR beta-chain repertoires were profiled. Among the eight sequenced donors, seven were HCMV-seropositive and one was HCMV-seronegative. Illumina HiSeq 2000/2500, MiSeq or NextSeq was used to sequence libraries as 2 x 150 bp reads. Randomly selected healthy volunteers, three men and five women, were used as the eight sequenced donors.

The sequencing machine was an Illumina HiSeq 2000. 5'RACE template switching, by which a universal primer site and unique molecular identifiers were added, was used to make TCR beta cDNA libraries. cDNA synthesis was primed from the TCR beta constant segment, followed by two successive PCR amplification steps. The paper's data handling went like this. MIGEC handled demultiplexing of the reads and grouping by UMI, while MiTCR was used to assemble and quantify clonotypes. To exclude erroneous sequences, any TCR cDNA sequence not supported by at least two reads was discarded. The tcR package was used for downstream repertoire analysis, and clonotypes were matched across fractions by CDR3 nucleotide sequence plus V segment. VDJmatch was used to annotate antigen specificity against VDJdb, with one amino acid substitution in CDR3 permitted. Each CDR3 protein sequence appears as one entry after TCRdb reprocessed the reads, and no DNA is included. TCRdb, rather than the study authors, made the V and J calls. The sample has about 540,000 distinct CDR3 sequences on record. The ten largest clones take up around 3.3% of the sample.

The research as a whole found: Those dominant clonotypes were again the most abundant among CD3+CD56-NKG2C+ cells in several donors, at about 28.3-65%. Whether the expanded NKG2C-expressing T cell clones were specific for HCMV antigens was left unclear. In several donors, the dominant CD3+CD56+NKG2C+ clonotypes were found to rank among the top 10 CD8+ clonotypes and to make up about 1.0-7.5% of CD8+ T cells.

A commercial ELISA kit detecting HCMV-specific IgG in serum was used to determine HCMV serostatus. Peripheral blood mononuclear cells were isolated from blood by Ficoll density gradient centrifugation. For this clonotype: The specificity of this receptor is unknown.

Taken from the germline V gene (reference sequence), the CDR1 and CDR2 loops are LNHNV and YYDKDF. The CDR3 starts with the cysteine, ends with the phenylalanine, and has 14 residues. There is no recorded DNA. The rearrangement joined TRBV15 to TRBJ2-3. Sequenced material: blood T cells: a sorted CD56 or NKG2C T cell subset, CD4+ or CD8+ T cells, or bulk PBMC T cells (not recorded which). The source of this sequence is a man aged 18 to 30 in good health. Donor details come from another sample of the same person, matched by shared clones. The CDR3: CATSRDDSPHTQYF.